This T cell receptor (beta chain) was found in a study of blood T cell repertoires in COVID-19. Study overall: Samples came from the United States, Italy and Spain, spanning acute and convalescent COVID-19. The cDNA or gDNA used as material had been derived from T cells, B-cell-depleted T cells, or PBMCs.

Per the original data handling: The assay estimated nucleated cells by amplifying reference gene primers. Sequenced by immunoSEQ multiplex PCR; TCRdb stores in-frame clones only, minus some. The V and J calls and clone size come from that table; D and trimming were worked out from the DNA. The sample lists some 200,000 clones; about nine tenths were seen once. V lost 6 bases, J lost 3 bases, and 16 bases lay in between. Germline CDR1 and CDR2: SGHKS and YYEKEE (reference sequence). The CDR3 covers 15 residues. The genes are TRBV5-5 and TRBJ1-5, with a tentative D call TRBD1 (5 bases). This clonotype was sampled from an older man with acute or convalescent COVID-19. Sample: peripheral blood. The CDR3 loop reads CASNFGGANNQPQHF. CDR3 nucleotides: TGTGCCAGCAACTTTGGAGGGGCGAACAATCAGCCCCAGCATTTT.